This T cell receptor beta chain comes out of a study of CD8 T cells in ankylosing spondylitis. Study-wide results and limits: Some of these motif variants have turned up before, in reports on reactive arthritis synovial fluid and blood. For ankylosing spondylitis blood, a TCR beta motif of under 10 highly homologous variants appeared characteristic. There was reportedly significant enrichment of clones that were disease-linked in matched ankylosing spondylitis synovial fluid. Clones linked with disease were CD8+ and fairly uncommon in the peripheral blood.

TCRdb independently ran MiXCR on the 5' RACE reads; one entry per CDR3 protein. The sample consists of 100,000 to 150,000 distinct CDR3 sequences, 6.5% to 9% of them appearing once. This clonotype came up many times. Antigen unknown. Trimming cost V 2 bases and J 2 bases, with 10 bases left between them. The CDR3 has 15 amino acids. Germline V gene data show CDR1 as MNHEY and CDR2 as SMNVEV (reference sequence). The material sequenced was blood, either unsorted or a sorted T cell fraction (not recorded which). This sequence joins TRBV27 and TRBJ1-5; possible D gene TRBD1, 6 bases. The sequence was obtained from a male donor with ankylosing spondylitis or in good health (not recorded which). The CDR3 bases are TGTGCCAGCAGTTTACGGCCAGGGGGCAATCAGCCCCAGCATTTT. Protein sequence: CASSLRPGGNQPQHF.